A selection of T cell receptor beta chains follows, all from one sample in a study of blood T cell repertoires in COVID-19. The data were produced by immunoSEQ multiplex PCR, yet TCRdb's version contains in-frame clones alone and is incomplete. The data contain about 240,000 clones, roughly 89% of them singletons. The sample was PBMCs or T cells enriched from blood (not recorded which). The receptors shown here come from a woman in her thirties with acute COVID-19. CDR3s include the opening cysteine and the closing phenylalanine or tryptophan. D genes are given only for firm matches. Clone size, where shown, is once, few, many, or a class for clones that have expanded.

cdr3_aa	cdr3_nt	j_call	clone_size	d_call	v_call
CASSPLPVSGLYNEQFF	TGTGCCAGCTCACCACTCCCGGTCTCTGGACTCTACAATGAGCAGTTCTTC	TRBJ2-1	once	-	TRBV18
CASSHHGGGRGYEQYF	TGCGCCAGCAGCCACCATGGCGGGGGGCGAGGCTACGAGCAGTACTTC	TRBJ2-7	-	TRBD2	TRBV4-1
CASSPGTGGFIEQYF	TGTGCCAGCAGCCCGGGGACAGGGGGGTTTATCGAGCAGTACTTC	TRBJ2-7	-	TRBD1	TRBV11-2
CASSVDMGREQYF	TGTGCCAGCAGCGTCGACATGGGTCGCGAGCAGTACTTC	TRBJ2-7	-	-	TRBV7-8
CASSPMGLGVDGYTF	TGCGCCAGCAGCCCCATGGGGCTGGGTGTGGATGGCTACACCTTC	TRBJ1-2	-	-	TRBV4-1
CASSQAGSVGEQYF	TGTGCCAGCAGCCAGGCGGGATCCGTCGGGGAGCAGTACTTC	TRBJ2-7	few	-	TRBV7-2
CASSGGGSYNSPLHF	TGTGCCAGCAGTGGGGGGGGCTCCTATAATTCACCCCTCCACTTT	TRBJ1-6	-	-	TRBV2
CASSRTSGYTYNEQFF	TGCGCCAGCAGCAGGACTAGCGGGTATACATACAATGAGCAGTTCTTC	TRBJ2-1	once	TRBD2	TRBV5-1
CASSQLNTGELFF	TGTGCCAGCAGCCAACTGAACACCGGGGAGCTGTTTTTT	TRBJ2-2	few	-	TRBV3-1/TRBV3-2
CASRPWSSAELFF	TGTGCCAGCAGACCCTGGAGCAGCGCGGAGCTGTTTTTT	TRBJ2-2	-	-	TRBV12-3/TRBV12-4
CASSYGGEVYGYTF	TGTGCCAGCAGTTACGGGGGCGAGGTCTATGGCTACACCTTC	TRBJ1-2	-	-	TRBV6-5
CASSSLGGHMNTEAFF	TGCGCCAGCAGCAGCCTGGGGGGGCACATGAACACTGAAGCTTTCTTT	TRBJ1-1	-	-	TRBV5-1
CASSIGAGENEQFF	TGTGCCAGTAGTATAGGGGCAGGGGAGAATGAGCAGTTCTTC	TRBJ2-1	-	-	TRBV19
CAISRDSYGYTF	TGTGCCATCAGCCGGGACAGCTATGGCTACACCTTC	TRBJ1-2	-	TRBD1	TRBV10-3
CASSFGRSGEAFF	TGTGCCAGCAGTTTCGGGAGGTCGGGTGAAGCTTTCTTT	TRBJ1-1	once	-	TRBV27
CASRGSGEDTQYF	TGCGCCAGCAGGGGGAGCGGGGAGGATACGCAGTATTTT	TRBJ2-3	-	TRBD2	TRBV10-1
CASSQERDTEAFF	TGCGCCAGCAGCCAAGAACGGGACACTGAAGCTTTCTTT	TRBJ1-1	-	-	TRBV4-3
CASSQNRDSEAFF	TGTGCCAGCAGCCAGAACCGGGACAGTGAAGCTTTCTTT	TRBJ1-1	-	TRBD1	TRBV3-1/TRBV3-2
CATRRGAGNSPLHF	TGCGCCACCCGCCGGGGGGCGGGAAATTCACCCCTCCACTTT	TRBJ1-6	once	-	TRBV5-1
CASTQGQGKSTGELFF	TGCGCCAGCACCCAAGGACAGGGGAAGTCAACCGGGGAGCTGTTTTTT	TRBJ2-2	once	TRBD1	TRBV10-1
CASSSHPRGQETQYF	TGTGCCAGCAGCTCCCATCCCAGGGGCCAAGAGACCCAGTACTTC	TRBJ2-5	-	-	TRBV5-5
CASSQAQGDGSEAFF	TGTGCCAGCAGCCAAGCACAGGGGGATGGGTCTGAAGCTTTCTTT	TRBJ1-1	-	TRBD1	TRBV3-1/TRBV3-2